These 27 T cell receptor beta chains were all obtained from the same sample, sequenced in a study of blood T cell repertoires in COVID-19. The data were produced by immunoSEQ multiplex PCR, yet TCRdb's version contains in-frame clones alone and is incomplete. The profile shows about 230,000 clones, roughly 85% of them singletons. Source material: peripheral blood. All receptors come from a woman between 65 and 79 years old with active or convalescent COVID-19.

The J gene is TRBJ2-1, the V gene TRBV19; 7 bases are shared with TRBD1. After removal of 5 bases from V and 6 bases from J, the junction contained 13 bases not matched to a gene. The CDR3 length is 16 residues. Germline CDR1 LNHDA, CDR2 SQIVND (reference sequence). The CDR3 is CASSFSYLSGGNEQFF. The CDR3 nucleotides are TGTGCCAGTAGTTTTTCATACCTTTCAGGGGGCAATGAGCAGTTCTTC.

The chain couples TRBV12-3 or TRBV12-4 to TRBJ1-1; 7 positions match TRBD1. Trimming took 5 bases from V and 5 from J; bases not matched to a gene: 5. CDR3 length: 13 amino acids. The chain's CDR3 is CASSRQGGTEAFF. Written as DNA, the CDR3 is TGTGCCAGCAGTCGACAGGGAGGAACTGAAGCTTTCTTT.

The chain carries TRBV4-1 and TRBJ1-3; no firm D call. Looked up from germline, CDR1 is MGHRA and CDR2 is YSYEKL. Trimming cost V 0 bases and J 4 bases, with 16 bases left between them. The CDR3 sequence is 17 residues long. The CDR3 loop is CASSQDVIVVGGNTIYF. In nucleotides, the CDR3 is TGCGCCAGCAGCCAAGATGTAATAGTGGTCGGGGGAAACACCATATATTTT.

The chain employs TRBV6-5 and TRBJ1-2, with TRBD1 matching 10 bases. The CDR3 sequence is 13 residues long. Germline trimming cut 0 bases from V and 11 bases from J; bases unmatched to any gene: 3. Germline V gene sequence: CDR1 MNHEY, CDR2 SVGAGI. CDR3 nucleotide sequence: TGTGCCAGCAGTTACTCGGGACAGGGGAGGTACACCTTC. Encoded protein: CASSYSGQGRYTF.

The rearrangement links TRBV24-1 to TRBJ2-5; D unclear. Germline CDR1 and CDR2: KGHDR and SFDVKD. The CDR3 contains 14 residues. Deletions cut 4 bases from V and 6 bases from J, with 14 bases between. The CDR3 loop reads CATSDGSAIQTQYF. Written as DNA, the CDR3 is TGTGCCACCAGTGACGGCTCAGCGATACAGACCCAGTACTTC.

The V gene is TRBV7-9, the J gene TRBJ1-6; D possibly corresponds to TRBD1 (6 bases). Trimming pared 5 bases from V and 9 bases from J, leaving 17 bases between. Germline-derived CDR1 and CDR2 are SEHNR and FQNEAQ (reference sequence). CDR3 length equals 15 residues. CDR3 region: CASSLQGTSTSPLHF. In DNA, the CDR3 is TGTGCCAGCAGCCTCCAGGGGACCTCTACTTCACCCCTCCACTTT. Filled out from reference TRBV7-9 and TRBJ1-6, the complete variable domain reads DTGVSQNPRHKITKRGQNVTFRCDPISEHNRLYWYRQTLGQGPEFLTYFQNEAQLEKSRLLSDRFSAERPKGSFSTLEIQRTEQGDSAMYLCASSLQGTSTSPLHFGNGTRLTVT.

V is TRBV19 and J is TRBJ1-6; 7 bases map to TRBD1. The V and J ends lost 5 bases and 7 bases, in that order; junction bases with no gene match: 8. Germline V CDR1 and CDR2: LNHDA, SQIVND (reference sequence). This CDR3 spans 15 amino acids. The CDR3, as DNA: TGTGCCAGTAGTGTTTCCGGGACAGTAAATTCACCCCTCCACTTT. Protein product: CASSVSGTVNSPLHF.

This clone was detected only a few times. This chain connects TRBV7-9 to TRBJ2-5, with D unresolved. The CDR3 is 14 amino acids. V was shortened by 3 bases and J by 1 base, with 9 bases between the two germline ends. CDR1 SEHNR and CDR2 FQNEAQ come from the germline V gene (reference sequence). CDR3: CASSFGTIQETQYF. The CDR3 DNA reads TGTGCCAGCAGCTTTGGCACGATCCAAGAGACCCAGTACTTC.

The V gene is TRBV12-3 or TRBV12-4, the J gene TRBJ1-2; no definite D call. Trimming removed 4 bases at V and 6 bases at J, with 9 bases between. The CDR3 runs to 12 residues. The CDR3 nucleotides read TGTGCCAGCAGTTCATACGAGAATGGCTACACCTTC. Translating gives CASSSYENGYTF.

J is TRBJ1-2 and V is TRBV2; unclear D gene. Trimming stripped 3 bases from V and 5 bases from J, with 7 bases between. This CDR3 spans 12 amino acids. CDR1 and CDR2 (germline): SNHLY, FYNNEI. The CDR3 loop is CASSDGVYGYTF. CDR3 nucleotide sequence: TGTGCCAGCAGTGACGGAGTTTATGGCTACACCTTC.

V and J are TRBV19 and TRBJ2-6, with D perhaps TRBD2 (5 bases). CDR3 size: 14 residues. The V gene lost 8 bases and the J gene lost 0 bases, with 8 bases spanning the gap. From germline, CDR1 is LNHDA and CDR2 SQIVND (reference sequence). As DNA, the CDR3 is TGTGCCAGTGAGGCGGGCTCTGGGGCCAACGTCCTGACTTTC. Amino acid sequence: CASEAGSGANVLTF.

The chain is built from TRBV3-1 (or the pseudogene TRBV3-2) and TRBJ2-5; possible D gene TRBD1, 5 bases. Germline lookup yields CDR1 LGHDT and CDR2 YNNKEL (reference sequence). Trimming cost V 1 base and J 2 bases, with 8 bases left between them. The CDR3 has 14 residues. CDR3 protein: CASSQGQIQETQYF. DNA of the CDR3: TGTGCCAGCAGCCAAGGACAGATTCAAGAGACCCAGTACTTC.

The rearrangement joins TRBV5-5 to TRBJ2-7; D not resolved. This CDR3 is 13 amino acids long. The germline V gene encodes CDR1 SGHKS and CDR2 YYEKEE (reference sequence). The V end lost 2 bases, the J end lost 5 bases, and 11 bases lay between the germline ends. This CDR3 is CASSFNTPHEQYF. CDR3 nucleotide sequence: TGTGCCAGCAGCTTTAACACCCCCCACGAGCAGTACTTC.

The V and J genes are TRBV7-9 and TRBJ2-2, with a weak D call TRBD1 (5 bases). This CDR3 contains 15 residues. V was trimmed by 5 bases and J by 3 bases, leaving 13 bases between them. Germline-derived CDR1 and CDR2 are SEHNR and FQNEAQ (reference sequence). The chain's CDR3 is CASSPPAGHTGELFF. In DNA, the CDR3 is TGTGCCAGCAGCCCCCCGGCAGGGCACACCGGGGAGCTGTTTTTT.

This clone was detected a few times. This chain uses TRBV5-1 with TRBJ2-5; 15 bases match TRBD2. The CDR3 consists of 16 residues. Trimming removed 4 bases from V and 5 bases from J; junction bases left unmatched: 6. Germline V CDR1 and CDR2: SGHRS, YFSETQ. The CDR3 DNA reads TGCGCCAGCAGCCCGGGGACTAGCGGGGGGAGTGAGACCCAGTACTTC. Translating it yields CASSPGTSGGSETQYF. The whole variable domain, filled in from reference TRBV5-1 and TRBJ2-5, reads KAGVTQTPRYLIKTRGQQVTLSCSPISGHRSVSWYQQTPGQGLQFLFEYFSETQRNKGNFPGRFSGRQFSNSRSEMNVSTLELGDSALYLCASSPGTSGGSETQYFGPGTRLLVL.

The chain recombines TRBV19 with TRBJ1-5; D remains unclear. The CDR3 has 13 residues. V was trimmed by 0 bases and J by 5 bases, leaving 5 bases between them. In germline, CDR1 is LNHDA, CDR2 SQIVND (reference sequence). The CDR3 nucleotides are TGTGCCAGTAGTATAGATCGTGATCAGCCCCAGCATTTT. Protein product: CASSIDRDQPQHF. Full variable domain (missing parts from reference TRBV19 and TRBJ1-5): DGGITQSPKYLFRKEGQNVTLSCEQNLNHDAMYWYRQDPGQGLRLIYYSQIVNDFQKGDIAEGYSVSREKKESFPLTVTSAQKNPTAFYLCASSIDRDQPQHFGDGTRLSIL.

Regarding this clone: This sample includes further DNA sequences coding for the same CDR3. Here the CDR3 reads CASSLGTGAEAFF. In DNA form, the CDR3 reads TGTGCCAGCAGCTTGGGGACAGGGGCTGAAGCTTTCTTT. The chain combines TRBV11-3 with TRBJ1-1, with TRBD1 matching 10 bases. Germline CDR1 reads SGHNT; CDR2 reads YENEEA. The CDR3 is 13 amino acids. V gave up 3 bases and J gave up 6 bases; unmatched junction bases: 1.

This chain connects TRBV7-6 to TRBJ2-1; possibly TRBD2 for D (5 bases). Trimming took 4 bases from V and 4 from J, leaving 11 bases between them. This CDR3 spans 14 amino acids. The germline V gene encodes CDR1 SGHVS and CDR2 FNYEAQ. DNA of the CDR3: TGTGCCAGCAGCTCCAGGCGAGGGTACAATGAGCAGTTCTTC. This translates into CASSSRRGYNEQFF. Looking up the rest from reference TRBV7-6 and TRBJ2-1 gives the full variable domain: GAGVSQSPRYKVTKRGQDVALRCDPISGHVSLYWYRQALGQGPEFLTYFNYEAQQDKSGLPNDRFSAERPEGSISTLTIQRTEQRDSAMYRCASSSRRGYNEQFFGPGTRLTVL.

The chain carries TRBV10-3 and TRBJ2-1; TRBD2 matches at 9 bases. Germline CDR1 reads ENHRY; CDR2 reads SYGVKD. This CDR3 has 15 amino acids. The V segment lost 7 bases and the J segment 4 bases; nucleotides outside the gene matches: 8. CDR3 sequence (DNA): TGTGCCATCATGGCACTAGCGGGTGATTACAATGAGCAGTTCTTC. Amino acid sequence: CAIMALAGDYNEQFF.

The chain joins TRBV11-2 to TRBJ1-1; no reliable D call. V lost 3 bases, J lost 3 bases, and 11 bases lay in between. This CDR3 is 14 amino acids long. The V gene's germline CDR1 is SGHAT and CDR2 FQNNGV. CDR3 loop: CASSFQITYTEAFF. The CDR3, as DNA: TGTGCCAGCAGCTTCCAAATCACATACACTGAAGCTTTCTTT.

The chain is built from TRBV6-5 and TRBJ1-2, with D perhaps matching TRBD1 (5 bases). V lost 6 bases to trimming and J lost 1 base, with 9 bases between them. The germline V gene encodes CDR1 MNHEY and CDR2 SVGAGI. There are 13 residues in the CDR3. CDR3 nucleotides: TGTGCCAGCAGGACAGTAAATAACTATGGCTACACCTTC. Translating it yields CASRTVNNYGYTF.

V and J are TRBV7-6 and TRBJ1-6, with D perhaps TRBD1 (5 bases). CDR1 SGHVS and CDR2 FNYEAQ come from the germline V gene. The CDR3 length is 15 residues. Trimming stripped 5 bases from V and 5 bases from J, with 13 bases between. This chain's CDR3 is CASSPRGIDNSPLHF. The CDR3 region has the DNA TGTGCCAGCAGCCCTAGGGGAATCGATAATTCACCCCTCCACTTT. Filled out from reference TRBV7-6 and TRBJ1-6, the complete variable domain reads GAGVSQSPRYKVTKRGQDVALRCDPISGHVSLYWYRQALGQGPEFLTYFNYEAQQDKSGLPNDRFSAERPEGSISTLTIQRTEQRDSAMYRCASSPRGIDNSPLHFGNGTRLTVT.

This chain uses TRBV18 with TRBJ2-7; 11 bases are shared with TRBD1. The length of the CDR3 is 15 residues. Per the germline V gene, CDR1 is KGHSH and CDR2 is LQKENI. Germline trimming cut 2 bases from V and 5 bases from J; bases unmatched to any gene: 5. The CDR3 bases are TGTGCCAGCTCACCAGGGACAGGGGGTTTGGACGAGCAGTACTTC. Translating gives CASSPGTGGLDEQYF.

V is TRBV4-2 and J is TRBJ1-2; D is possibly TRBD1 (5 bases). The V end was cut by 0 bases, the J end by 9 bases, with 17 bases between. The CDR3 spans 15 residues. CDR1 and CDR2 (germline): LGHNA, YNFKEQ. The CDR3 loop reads CASSQDKGPAESYTF. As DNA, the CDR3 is TGTGCCAGCAGCCAAGATAAGGGGCCCGCAGAGAGCTACACCTTC.

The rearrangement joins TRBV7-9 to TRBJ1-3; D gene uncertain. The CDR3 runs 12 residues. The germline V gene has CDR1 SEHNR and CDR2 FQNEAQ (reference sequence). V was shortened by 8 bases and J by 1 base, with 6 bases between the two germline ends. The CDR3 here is CASPGSGNTIYF. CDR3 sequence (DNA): TGTGCCAGCCCGGGATCTGGAAACACCATATATTTT.

DNA of the CDR3: TGTGCCAGCAGTTTGCAGGTCTTTAATTCACCCCTCCACTTT. It is translated as CASSLQVFNSPLHF. This sequence joins TRBV6-5 and TRBJ1-6; D is uncertain. V shed 4 bases and J shed 6 bases, with 10 bases lying between them. The CDR3 consists of 14 residues. Germline V lookup: CDR1 MNHEY, CDR2 SVGAGI.

Here the CDR3 DNA reads TGTGCCTGGGACGCGTCGACGAACACCGGGGAGCTGTTTTTT. Translating gives CAWDASTNTGELFF. V gene TRBV30 combines with J gene TRBJ2-2; D gene unclear. Trimming removed 5 bases from V and 0 bases from J, with 10 bases in between. This CDR3 has 14 residues. Germline V gene sequence: CDR1 GTSNPN, CDR2 SVGIG (reference sequence).